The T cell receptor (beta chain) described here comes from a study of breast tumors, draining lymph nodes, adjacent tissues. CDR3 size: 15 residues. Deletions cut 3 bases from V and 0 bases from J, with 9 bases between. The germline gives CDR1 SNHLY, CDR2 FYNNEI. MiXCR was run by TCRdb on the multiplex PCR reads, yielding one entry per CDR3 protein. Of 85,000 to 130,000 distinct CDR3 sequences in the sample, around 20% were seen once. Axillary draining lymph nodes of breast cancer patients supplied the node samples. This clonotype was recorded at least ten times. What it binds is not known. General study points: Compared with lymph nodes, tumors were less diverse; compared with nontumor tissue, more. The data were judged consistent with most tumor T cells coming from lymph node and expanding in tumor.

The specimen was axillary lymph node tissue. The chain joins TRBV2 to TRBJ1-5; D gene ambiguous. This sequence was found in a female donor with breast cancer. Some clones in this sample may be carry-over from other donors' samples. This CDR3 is CASSEQASSNQPQHF. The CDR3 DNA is TGTGCCAGCAGTGAGCAGGCTTCTAGCAATCAGCCCCAGCATTTT.